These 31 T cell receptor beta chains were sequenced from one sample in a study of blood T cells in healthy people across ages (dated by TCRdb to between 2015 and 2016). Libraries were made using 5' RACE. Sequencing used an Illumina HiSeq 2500. The second PCR ran for about 7 to 11 cycles and used a J-beta primer mix along with a sample-barcoded 5' primer. TCRdb trimmed public reads at Q25 via fastp, called clones via MiXCR and kept in-frame beta chains. Every entry covers one CDR3 protein and lists the most common genes and DNA from its rows. The sample yields about 570,000 distinct CDR3 sequences; about 25% were counted once. Together, the top ten hold about 18% of the sample. Sequenced sample: blood. All receptors derive from a woman between 70 and 85 years old in good health.

CDR3 sequence: CASSQPDRAETQYF. DNA for the CDR3: TGCGCCAGCAGCCAACCCGACAGGGCGGAGACCCAGTACTTC. The chain has TRBV4-1 and TRBJ2-1; the match to TRBD1 covers 7 bases. With the DNA end fitting TRBJ2-5 better, the J assignment may be wrong. The CDR3 loop spans 14 amino acids. CDR1 MGHRA and CDR2 YSYEKL come from the germline V gene.

The chain carries TRBV11-3 and TRBJ2-4, with D perhaps TRBD1 (7 bases). The germline V gene encodes CDR1 SGHNT and CDR2 YENEEA. Trimming pared 1 base from V and 6 bases from J, leaving 13 bases between. This CDR3 region has 15 residues. The CDR3 loop reads CASSLGGTAGNIQYF. The CDR3 DNA sequence: TGTGCCAGCAGCTTAGGCGGGACAGCTGGAAACATTCAGTACTTC.

The genes are TRBV7-2 and TRBJ2-7, with D hard to call. The CDR3 length is 15 residues. V dropped 1 base and J dropped 2 bases, with 12 bases sitting between them. The germline gives CDR1 SGHTA, CDR2 FQGNSA. CDR3 nucleotide sequence: TGTGCCAGCAGCTTAGAATCCCCCGGGCCCTACGAGCAGTACTTC. This translates into CASSLESPGPYEQYF.

The V call is TRBV20-1, the J call TRBJ2-5; 8 bases align to TRBD1. This CDR3 has 14 residues. V gave up 6 bases and J gave up 5 bases; unmatched junction bases: 11. Germline CDR1 and CDR2: DFQATT and SNEGSKA (reference sequence). The CDR3 here is CSAVPGQAWETQYF. The CDR3, as DNA: TGCAGTGCAGTACCGGGACAGGCGTGGGAGACCCAGTACTTC.

This clonotype was seen a handful of times. The chain has TRBV5-1 and TRBJ1-1; D gene ambiguous. Per germline, CDR1 SGHRS and CDR2 YFSETQ. This CDR3 has 14 residues. V lost 4 bases and J 1 base, leaving 11 bases between the germline ends. The chain's CDR3 is CASSITYGNTEAFF. The CDR3 DNA follows: TGCGCCAGCAGCATAACATACGGGAACACTGAAGCTTTCTTT. Looking up the rest from reference TRBV5-1 and TRBJ1-1 gives the full variable domain: KAGVTQTPRYLIKTRGQQVTLSCSPISGHRSVSWYQQTPGQGLQFLFEYFSETQRNKGNFPGRFSGRQFSNSRSEMNVSTLELGDSALYLCASSITYGNTEAFFGQGTRLTVV.

This clonotype was counted once. A junction boundary mismatches the germline segment, possibly from a read error. This chain uses TRBV2 with TRBJ2-5; D may match TRBD1 or TRBD2 (5 bases each). CDR3 length: 15 residues. CDR1 SNHLY and CDR2 FYNNEI come from the germline V gene. The CDR3 sequence is CATSDPRGAGETQYF. The CDR3 nucleotides are TGTGCCACCAGTGATCCCAGAGGGGCGGGAGAGACCCAGTACTTC.

In nucleotides, the CDR3 is TGTGCCACCAGCAGTCCGTCTAGCGGGGGTACAGATACGCAGTATTTT. Translating gives CATSSPSSGGTDTQYF. The V gene is TRBV15, the J gene TRBJ2-3; 10 nucleotides align to TRBD2. There are 16 residues in the CDR3. Losses at the gene ends were 3 bases for V and 3 bases for J; bases not matched to a gene: 6. Germline values: CDR1 LNHNV, CDR2 YYDKDF (reference sequence).

This sequence joins TRBV9 and TRBJ2-3, with TRBD2 identical over 8 bases. From germline, CDR1 is SGDLS and CDR2 YYNGEE. With 0 bases clipped from V and 2 bases from J, the junction kept 5 bases outside the gene matches. The CDR3 extends over 16 amino acids. CDR3 protein: CASSVELAAYTDTQYF. In DNA form, the CDR3 reads TGTGCCAGCAGCGTAGAACTAGCGGCTTACACAGATACGCAGTATTTT.

Regarding this clonotype: This CDR3 fails to terminate in the conserved phenylalanine or tryptophan, so it likely reflects a read error. The rearrangement uses TRBV12-3 or TRBV12-4 and TRBJ1-4, with TRBD1 identical over 9 bases. This CDR3 contains 15 residues. J gave up 7 bases and V 7 bases, and 10 bases lay outside the gene matches. The DNA of the CDR3 is TGTGCCAGCACCTCTCCGACAGGGGGAGTTGAAAAACTGTTTCTT. Amino acid sequence: CASTSPTGGVEKLFL.

This clonotype was seen more than once but under ten times. The chain links TRBV9 to TRBJ1-5; D is ambiguous. This CDR3 has 13 amino acids. Germline V gene lookup returns CDR1 SGDLS and CDR2 YYNGEE. Trimming left V 4 bases short and J 8 bases short, with 13 bases between. The CDR3 is CASSSSPLEPQHF. The CDR3, as DNA: TGTGCCAGCAGCTCCTCCCCCCTCGAGCCCCAGCATTTT.

The V gene is TRBV25-1, the J gene TRBJ2-4; D is ambiguous. Germline V gene data show CDR1 as MGHDK and CDR2 as SYGVNS. The V end was cut by 3 bases, the J end by 1 base, with 10 bases between. This CDR3 contains 15 residues. Written as DNA, the CDR3 is TGTGCCAGCAGTGACTCGGCAGAGGCCAAAAACATTCAGTACTTC. This sequence encodes CASSDSAEAKNIQYF.

This clonotype has only a few counts. The chain links TRBV5-1 to TRBJ1-2, with 7 positions matching TRBD1. The CDR3 contains 14 residues. Trimming at V came to 2 bases and at J to 3 bases, leaving 4 bases not matched to a gene. Germline values: CDR1 SGHRS, CDR2 YFSETQ. CDR3: CASSLQGRDYGYTF. The CDR3, as DNA: TGCGCCAGCAGCTTACAGGGGAGAGACTATGGCTACACCTTC.

J is TRBJ2-1 and V is TRBV24-1; no clear D. CDR3 length equals 15 residues. CDR1 is KGHDR and CDR2 is SFDVKD in the germline V gene. The V end was cut by 6 bases, the J end by 0 bases, with 11 bases between. The CDR3 reads CATSQQLSSYNEQFF. The CDR3 DNA reads TGTGCCACCAGTCAGCAGTTGAGCTCCTACAATGAGCAGTTCTTC.

V and J are TRBV4-1 and TRBJ2-1, with TRBD2 identical over 8 bases. The CDR3 totals 16 residues. Germline V gene sequence: CDR1 MGHRA, CDR2 YSYEKL. Trimming cost V 4 bases and J 6 bases; bases outside gene matches: 11. CDR3 region: CASSLTSAGVPNEQFF. Here the CDR3 DNA reads TGCGCCAGCAGCCTCACGTCAGCGGGGGTCCCCAATGAGCAGTTCTTC.

V usage is TRBV5-1 and J usage is TRBJ1-2; TRBD1 agrees at 7 bases. With V trimmed by 2 bases and J by 4 bases, 32 bases remained unmatched. The germline V gene encodes CDR1 SGHRS and CDR2 YFSETQ. There are 23 residues in the CDR3. This chain's CDR3 is CASSFAQGGRSFPQVLYSYGYTF. CDR3 coding DNA: TGCGCCAGCAGCTTCGCGCAGGGGGGGCGCTCGTTCCCCCAAGTTCTGTATAGCTATGGCTACACCTTC.

V is TRBV7-2 and J is TRBJ1-3; D is undetermined. Between the trimmed V and J ends, which lost 0 bases and 3 bases, there was a span of 6 bases. Per germline, CDR1 SGHTA and CDR2 FQGNSA. The CDR3 is made up of 14 amino acids. Written as DNA, the CDR3 is TGTGCCAGCAGCTTAGCAAAGAGTGGAAACACCATATATTTT. It specifies CASSLAKSGNTIYF.

This clonotype was found a few times. This chain links TRBV4-1 with TRBJ2-5, with 7 bases aligning to TRBD2. The DNA matches TRBJ2-7 better at its end, which makes the J call doubtful. Germline CDR1 reads MGHRA; CDR2 reads YSYEKL. The CDR3 covers 18 residues. In DNA form, the CDR3 reads TGCGCCAGCAGCCGAGTCCCCCCCTTGCGCGGGGGAGGCTACGAGCAGTACTTC. Translated, it gives CASSRVPPLRGGGYEQYF.

The rearrangement links TRBV6-6 to TRBJ1-5; TRBD1 agrees at 7 bases. Germline V CDR1 and CDR2: MNHNY, SVGAGI (reference sequence). The CDR3 extends over 16 amino acids. Trimming took 4 bases from V and 3 from J; bases not matched to a gene: 9. The DNA of the CDR3 is TGTGCCAGCAGTTCAACCGAGACAGGGTACAATCAGCCCCAGCATTTT. Translated, it gives CASSSTETGYNQPQHF.

This clonotype was observed a few times. This chain joins TRBV7-3 and TRBJ2-2, with a weak D call TRBD1 (7 bases). Germline values: CDR1 SGHTA, CDR2 FQGTGA. The CDR3 is 18 amino acids. Trimming cost V 1 base and J 1 base, with 16 bases left between them. The DNA of the CDR3 is TGTGCCAGCAGCTTAAATGGAGGAGGGACAGTGAACACCGGGGAGCTGTTTTTT. Residues: CASSLNGGGTVNTGELFF.

In its sample, this clonotype was seen a few times. The V gene is TRBV30, the J gene TRBJ2-3; no reliable D call. The germline CDR1 and CDR2 sequences are GTSNPN and SVGIG (reference sequence). V gave up 0 bases and J gave up 0 bases, with 7 bases separating them. The CDR3 covers 14 residues. CDR3 coding DNA: TGTGCCTGGAGTGTAGATGCTAGCACAGATACGCAGTATTTT. Translation: CAWSVDASTDTQYF.

This clonotype was seen a few times. This chain joins TRBV12-3 or TRBV12-4 and TRBJ1-1; D gene unclear. This CDR3 comprises 14 residues. Trimming cost V 2 bases and J 2 bases, with 9 bases left between them. The CDR3 bases are TGTGCCAGCAGTTTAATTGGGAGAAACACTGAAGCTTTCTTT. Translation: CASSLIGRNTEAFF.

This clonotype was picked up a small number of times. V gene TRBV12-3 or TRBV12-4 combines with J gene TRBJ1-1; D is unresolved. The V gene lost 5 bases and the J gene lost 1 base, with 11 bases spanning the gap. The length of the CDR3 is 14 residues. The CDR3 loop reads CASSTTGSNTEAFF. CDR3 sequence (DNA): TGTGCCAGCAGTACAACGGGATCGAACACTGAAGCTTTCTTT.

This clonotype was detected ten times or more. The genes are TRBV6-6 and TRBJ1-3; TRBD1 might be the D (5 bases). CDR3 length equals 15 residues. V lost 0 bases and J lost 9, with 15 bases in between. Germline assignment: CDR1 MNHNY and CDR2 SVGAGI (reference sequence). The CDR3 coding sequence is TGTGCCAGCAGTTACTCAGCAGGGCTAGACGGCACCATATATTTT. This sequence encodes CASSYSAGLDGTIYF.

This clonotype was picked up many times. The rearrangement uses TRBV7-9 and TRBJ2-5; D unclear. The V gene lost 0 bases and the J gene lost 6 bases, with 5 bases spanning the gap. Germline V gives CDR1 SEHNR, CDR2 FQNEAQ (reference sequence). The CDR3 is made up of 12 amino acids. The CDR3 DNA is TGTGCCAGCAGCTTAGCGGGCCAGACCCAGTACTTC. Translated, it gives CASSLAGQTQYF.

The sample holds many counts of this clonotype. The chain combines TRBV4-3 with TRBJ2-7, with 12 bases lining up with TRBD1. CDR3 length: 19 amino acids. With V trimmed by 0 bases and J by 3 bases, 12 bases remained unmatched. Germline-derived CDR1 and CDR2 are LGHNA and YSLEER. In DNA form, the CDR3 reads TGCGCCAGCAGCCAAGATTATGGTTGGGACAGGGGGCTTTACTACGAGCAGTACTTC. Translated: CASSQDYGWDRGLYYEQYF.

The CDR3 loop reads CASSDQGREYYGYTF. The CDR3 DNA reads as TGTGCCAGCAGCGACCAGGGGAGGGAATACTATGGCTACACCTTC. The rearrangement uses TRBV9 and TRBJ1-2, with D maybe TRBD1 (6 bases). CDR3 length: 15 amino acids. Germline V gene sequence: CDR1 SGDLS, CDR2 YYNGEE. The V end lost 3 bases, the J end lost 3 bases, and 15 bases lay between the germline ends.

V gene TRBV5-1 combines with J gene TRBJ2-1; D gene ambiguous. V was pared by 4 bases and J by 0 bases, with 14 bases between. The CDR3 contains 16 residues. Per the germline V gene, CDR1 is SGHRS and CDR2 is YFSETQ. The CDR3: CASSRMTLSSYNEQFF. DNA for the CDR3: TGCGCCAGCAGCCGGATGACACTGAGCTCCTACAATGAGCAGTTCTTC.

This clonotype has only a few counts. At one of its ends the junction is not consistent with the germline gene, which may arise from a read error. This chain links TRBV2 with TRBJ2-5; TRBD1 or TRBD2 may be the D gene (6 bases each). The DNA end lines up better with TRBJ2-7; the J call may be wrong. This CDR3 has 15 residues. Germline V gives CDR1 SNHLY, CDR2 FYNNEI. In DNA form, the CDR3 reads TGCGCCAGCAGTGACCCTGGGGGGACATCCTACGAGCAGTACTTC. Its translation: CASSDPGGTSYEQYF.

This clonotype was detected once. The J gene is TRBJ1-1, the V gene TRBV5-5; maybe TRBD1 (6 bases). This CDR3 is 15 amino acids long. V was trimmed by 0 bases and J by 5 bases, leaving 14 bases between them. Germline assignment: CDR1 SGHKS and CDR2 YYEKEE (reference sequence). The CDR3 spells CASSLVRGAITEAFF. CDR3 DNA: TGTGCCAGCAGCTTGGTTCGGGGGGCGATTACTGAAGCTTTCTTT.

The rearrangement links TRBV7-9 to TRBJ1-2; D remains ambiguous. Trimming took off 1 base at V and 4 bases at J, with 10 bases between the two ends. The CDR3 is made up of 14 amino acids. In germline, CDR1 is SEHNR, CDR2 FQNEAQ (reference sequence). CDR3 region: CASSLGSPSYGYTF. The DNA of the CDR3 is TGTGCCAGCAGCTTAGGGTCCCCCTCCTATGGCTACACCTTC. Based on the CDR3 plus reference TRBV7-9 and TRBJ1-2, the full variable domain is DTGVSQNPRHKITKRGQNVTFRCDPISEHNRLYWYRQTLGQGPEFLTYFQNEAQLEKSRLLSDRFSAERPKGSFSTLEIQRTEQGDSAMYLCASSLGSPSYGYTFGSGTRLTVV.

The chain carries TRBV4-3 and TRBJ2-1; 9 nucleotides agree with TRBD2. V shed 3 bases, J shed 8 bases, and the junction held 14 bases outside the gene matches. In germline, CDR1 is LGHNA, CDR2 YSLEER. The CDR3 spans 17 residues. CDR3 bases: TGCGCCAGCAGCCACCGTGCTAGCGGGGTTGTCGGCGATGAGCAGTTCTTC. Encoded protein: CASSHRASGVVGDEQFF.